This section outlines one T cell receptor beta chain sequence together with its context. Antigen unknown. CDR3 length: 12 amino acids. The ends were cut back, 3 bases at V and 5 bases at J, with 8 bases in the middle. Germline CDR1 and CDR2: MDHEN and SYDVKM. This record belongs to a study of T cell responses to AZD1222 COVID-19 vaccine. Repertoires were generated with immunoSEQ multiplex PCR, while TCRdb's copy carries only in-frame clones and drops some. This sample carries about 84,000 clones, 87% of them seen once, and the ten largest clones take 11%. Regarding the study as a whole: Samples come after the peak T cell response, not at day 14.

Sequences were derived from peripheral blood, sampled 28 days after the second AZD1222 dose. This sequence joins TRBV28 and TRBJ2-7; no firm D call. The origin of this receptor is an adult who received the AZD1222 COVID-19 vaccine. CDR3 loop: CASSLWFHEQYF. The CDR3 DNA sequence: TGTGCCAGCAGTTTGTGGTTTCACGAGCAGTACTTC.